Listed below are T cell receptor beta chains from one sample, sequenced in a study of blood T cell repertoires in COVID-19. This table comes from immunoSEQ multiplex PCR, and its TCRdb copy is limited to in-frame clones, with some not included. The sample has more than 100,000 clones; roughly 84% are singletons. Sequencing used peripheral blood. The receptors originated from a human donor in a cohort sampled during active COVID-19. Both conserved end residues are part of each CDR3. Fields, in order: V gene, clone size, D gene, J gene, CDR3 DNA, CDR3 protein. D genes are given only for firm matches. A row's size may be missing; if present it is once, few, many or a size class.

>TRBV10-2|.|.|TRBJ2-2
TGCGCCAGCGGGCTGGGGGCCGACGCCGGGGAGCTGTTTTTT
CASGLGADAGELFF
>TRBV20-1|.|.|TRBJ2-7
TGCAGTGCTTCGCGGCGGCTCGAGCAGTACTTC
CSASRRLEQYF
>TRBV7-3|once|.|TRBJ2-7
TGTGCCAGCAGCTTAACAGGGGCAGGGGCAGGTGGCCTCTACGAGCAGTACTTC
CASSLTGAGAGGLYEQYF
>TRBV6-5|.|TRBD1|TRBJ2-3
TGTGCCAGCAGTCATGGACAGGGGGCAGAAACGCAGTATTTT
CASSHGQGAETQYF
>TRBV5-1|.|.|TRBJ1-1
TGCGCCAGCAGCTTGGTCCCCCGAGGCATCTCTTCCACTGAAGCTTTCTTT
CASSLVPRGISSTEAFF
>TRBV2|few|TRBD1|TRBJ1-5
TGTGCCAGCAGTGGGGACAGATCGTCCCAGCATTTT
CASSGDRSSQHF
>TRBV7-9|.|.|TRBJ1-1
TGTGCCAGCTCTCAATCAGGGGACACTGAAGCTTTCTTT
CASSQSGDTEAFF
>TRBV7-2|.|.|TRBJ2-3
TGTGCCAGCAGCTTAGGGCAACTAGGGGGTAACACAGATACGCAGTATTTT
CASSLGQLGGNTDTQYF
>TRBV6-4|.|.|TRBJ1-2
TGTGCCAGCAGACAGGACGCGATAAGTGGCTACACCTTC
CASRQDAISGYTF
>TRBV4-2|.|.|TRBJ1-3
TGTGCCAGCGCAGCCCACCATCAAGGGAGCGGAAACACCATATATTTT
CASAAHHQGSGNTIYF
>TRBV11-2|.|TRBD2|TRBJ2-1
TGTGCCAGCAGCTTTGGACTAGCGGGGGGTGGTGAGCAGTTCTTC
CASSFGLAGGGEQFF
>TRBV9|once|TRBD1|TRBJ2-5
TGTGCCAGCAGCCCCGGCCACGGGACAGTCCAGACCCAGTACTTC
CASSPGHGTVQTQYF
>TRBV9|medium-sized|.|TRBJ1-6
TGTGCCAGCAGCCCCGCAGGTGCCTATAATTCACCCCTCCACTTT
CASSPAGAYNSPLHF
>TRBV11-2|.|TRBD2|TRBJ2-7
TGTGCCAGCAGCTCGATTCAATTAGCGGGGGGGAGGGAGCAGTACTTC
CASSSIQLAGGREQYF
>TRBV18|.|TRBD1|TRBJ2-3
TGTGCCAGCTCACCACCAGGCAGGGGGTCAGATACGCAGTATTTT
CASSPPGRGSDTQYF
>TRBV5-1|.|TRBD1|TRBJ1-1
TGCGCCAGCGGTACAGGGGGCACTGAAGCTTTCTTT
CASGTGGTEAFF
>TRBV4-2|.|TRBD1|TRBJ2-6
TGTGCCAGCAGCCACCCGACAGGGTTCCACTCTGGGGCCAACGTCCTGACTTTC
CASSHPTGFHSGANVLTF
>TRBV5-4|.|.|TRBJ1-1
TGTGCCAGCAGCTTGGGAACAGACACTGAAGCTTTCTTT
CASSLGTDTEAFF
>TRBV5-8|.|TRBD1|TRBJ2-7
TGTGCCAGCAGCGGTCGGACAGGGCCGTACTTC
CASSGRTGPYF
>TRBV3-1/TRBV3-2|.|.|TRBJ1-4
TGTGCCAGCAGCCAAGGGGCACTAACTAATGAAAAACTGTTTTTT
CASSQGALTNEKLFF
>TRBV4-2|.|.|TRBJ2-5
TGTGCCAGCAGCCAGAGCCGCCAACAAGAGACCCAGTACTTC
CASSQSRQQETQYF
>TRBV9|once|TRBD2|TRBJ2-1
TGTGCCAGCAGCGTAGTGGCTAGCGGGGGGCGAGGGAATGAGCAGTTCTTC
CASSVVASGGRGNEQFF
>TRBV2|.|TRBD1|TRBJ2-1
TGTGCCAGCAGCTACACAGGGGGCCGCCGGGGTGAGCAGTTCTTC
CASSYTGGRRGEQFF
>TRBV27|.|.|TRBJ1-1
TGTGCCAGCAGGACCGGATCGAGGGTGGAAGCTTTCTTT
CASRTGSRVEAFF
>TRBV5-4|.|TRBD2|TRBJ2-1
TGTGCCAGCAGCCCCCAAGCGGGGGGGCGGTTTGAGCAGTTCTTC
CASSPQAGGRFEQFF
>TRBV7-9|.|.|TRBJ1-6
TGTGCCAGCAGCTTCCTCGACGGGATAAGTTCGCCCCTCCACTTT
CASSFLDGISSPLHF
>TRBV7-2|.|.|TRBJ1-5
TGTGCCAGCAGCTTAGAGCAGGGTGGCAATCAGCCCCAGCATTTT
CASSLEQGGNQPQHF
>TRBV19|.|.|TRBJ1-4
TGTGCCAGTAGTAACAGGGCGTTAGGTGAAAAACTGTTTTTT
CASSNRALGEKLFF
>TRBV5-4|few|TRBD2|TRBJ2-3
TGTGCCAGCAGCAGGACTAGCGGGGGGCGGAGCACAGATACGCAGTATTTT
CASSRTSGGRSTDTQYF
>TRBV5-4|.|TRBD1|TRBJ2-5
TGTGCCAGCAGCTTGGCCCCCGGGACAGGGCAGGAGACCCAGTACTTC
CASSLAPGTGQETQYF
>TRBV11-2|.|.|TRBJ2-4
TGTGCCAGCAGCTTAGTACAGGGTTCTGGAAACATTCAGTACTTC
CASSLVQGSGNIQYF
>TRBV7-9|few|TRBD1|TRBJ2-2
TGTGCCAGCAGCTTATCCCGGGACAGGGGAAACGGGGAGCTGTTTTTT
CASSLSRDRGNGELFF
>TRBV19|.|.|TRBJ1-3
TGTGCCAGTAGTATAACTCCATGGGGGGGTTTTCCTGGAAACACCATATATTTT
CASSITPWGGFPGNTIYF
>TRBV19|.|.|TRBJ1-2
TGTGCCAGTAGTATAGGCGAGAGGTATGGCTACACCTTC
CASSIGERYGYTF
>TRBV7-9|.|.|TRBJ1-3
TGTGCCAGCAGCTTCTTGGGACCGGGGGTTGTGAGCTCTGGAAACACCATATATTTT
CASSFLGPGVVSSGNTIYF
>TRBV12-5|.|.|TRBJ2-3
TGTGCTAGTGACCGGAGGGGGGGCCAGGGAGATACGCAGTATTTT
CASDRRGGQGDTQYF
>TRBV27|once|TRBD1|TRBJ2-7
TGTGCCAGCAGTTTATTGGGGACAGCAGCCTACGAGCAGTACTTC
CASSLLGTAAYEQYF
>TRBV28|few|.|TRBJ1-2
TGTGCCAGCAGTCGGACTGATAACTATGGCTACACCTTC
CASSRTDNYGYTF
>TRBV19|.|.|TRBJ1-5
TGTGCCAGTAGTCCCGTCGGGTCGGACAATCAGCCCCAGCATTTT
CASSPVGSDNQPQHF
>TRBV6-6|few|.|TRBJ2-1
TGTGCCAGCAGTTCCCCTCCGGGCAATGAGCAGTTCTTC
CASSSPPGNEQFF
>TRBV19|.|.|TRBJ1-5
TGTGCCAGTAACATGGGTAGGGCGGGGCAGCCCCAGCATTTT
CASNMGRAGQPQHF
>TRBV2|once|.|TRBJ2-2
TGTGCCAGCAGCCGACTAGTAAGCACCGGGGAGCTGTTTTTT
CASSRLVSTGELFF
>TRBV10-3|.|TRBD1|TRBJ1-1
TGTGCCACCGCGGACAGGGGGGACACTGAAGCTTTCTTT
CATADRGDTEAFF
>TRBV9|.|TRBD1|TRBJ1-1
TGTGCCAGCAGCGCAGTTCGGACAGGGAAGAACACTGAAGCTTTCTTT
CASSAVRTGKNTEAFF
>TRBV28|.|TRBD1|TRBJ2-7
TGTGCCAGCAGTCGGACAGGGCTCTCCTCCTACGAGCAGTACTTC
CASSRTGLSSYEQYF
>TRBV3-1/TRBV3-2|.|.|TRBJ1-5
TGTGCCAGCAGCCAAACCATCGGTTACAATCAGCCCCAGCATTTT
CASSQTIGYNQPQHF
>TRBV5-4|once|TRBD2|TRBJ2-1
TGTGCCAGCAGCCCTACCGGGACTATCCCGCGGCATGAGCAGTTCTTC
CASSPTGTIPRHEQFF
>TRBV11-3|.|.|TRBJ1-6
TGTGCCAGCAGCCCACCGGGAAGTTCACCCCTCCACTTT
CASSPPGSSPLHF
>TRBV6-1|.|TRBD2|TRBJ2-5
TGTGCCAGCAGTGAGGGTTCTCGCGGGGGGTCCCAAGAGACCCAGTACTTC
CASSEGSRGGSQETQYF
>TRBV6-5|.|TRBD2|TRBJ2-5
TGTGCCAGCAGCCGACTAGCGGGGGGGGGTGAGACCCAGTACTTC
CASSRLAGGGETQYF
>TRBV2|once|.|TRBJ2-3
TGTGCCAGCAGGGTGGGGGCCCCGAGCACAGATACGCAGTATTTT
CASRVGAPSTDTQYF
>TRBV2|.|.|TRBJ1-2
TGTGCCAGCAGTGAGGGGGCGGGTGGCTACACCTTC
CASSEGAGGYTF
>TRBV18|.|TRBD1|TRBJ1-5
TGTGCCAGCTCACAGGACAGGGAAACCCAGCATTTT
CASSQDRETQHF
>TRBV3-1/TRBV3-2|once|.|TRBJ1-1
TGTGCCAGCAGCCCCAGGGTAAGGACTGAAGCTTTCTTT
CASSPRVRTEAFF
>TRBV7-3|.|TRBD2|TRBJ2-1
TGTGCCAGCAGCTACGGACTAGCGGGAAATGAGCAGTTCTTC
CASSYGLAGNEQFF
>TRBV19|.|TRBD1|TRBJ1-5
TGTGCCAGTAGTATTGGCTCCTGGGACAGCTATAGCAATCAGCCCCAGCATTTT
CASSIGSWDSYSNQPQHF
>TRBV25-1|few|.|TRBJ1-2
TGTGCCAGCAGGGGGGGACCTGATGGCTACACCTTC
CASRGGPDGYTF
>TRBV3-1/TRBV3-2|.|TRBD1|TRBJ1-2
TGTGCCAGCAGCCCACGGACAGGGGGCAGCTATGGCTACACCTTC
CASSPRTGGSYGYTF
>TRBV25-1|.|.|TRBJ1-6
TGTGCCAGCAGGAGCGGGGGGGCTAGCTCCTATAATTCACCCCTCCACTTT
CASRSGGASSYNSPLHF